Listed below are T cell receptor beta chains from one sample, sequenced in a study of metastatic and nonmetastatic thyroid tumors. TCRdb re-called the PCR reads through MiXCR. The repertoire includes approximately 37,000 clones, around 16% of them detected once, and less than 4.5% sits in the top ten. Sequencing used blood. These receptors were taken from a female donor with papillary thyroid cancer or a benign thyroid nodule (not recorded which). Some clones in this sample may be carry-over from other donors' samples. Each CDR3 is given with its conserved first and last residue. The D gene is left open where the match is weak. Clone size is not always given. Where it is, it says once, few, many or a class for expanded clones.

clone size: many
V gene: TRBV9
J gene: TRBJ2-1
D gene: TRBD2
CDR3 DNA: TGTGCCAGCAGCGGGCTAGCGGGTGGGGGAGGCAATGAGCAGTTCTTC
CDR3 protein: CASSGLAGGGGNEQFF

clone size: many
V gene: TRBV5-5
J gene: TRBJ2-7
D gene: .
CDR3 DNA: TGTGCCAGCAGCTTGGGGATGGACACCTACGAGCAGTACTTC
CDR3 protein: CASSLGMDTYEQYF

clone size: .
V gene: TRBV30
J gene: TRBJ2-3
D gene: TRBD2
CDR3 DNA: TGTGCCTGGATCGGTACTAGCGGGCCCCGAGATACGCAGTATTTT
CDR3 protein: CAWIGTSGPRDTQYF

clone size: many
V gene: TRBV6-1
J gene: TRBJ2-7
D gene: TRBD2
CDR3 DNA: TGTGCCAGCATAGCGGGAGCCCTCGAGCAGTACTTC
CDR3 protein: CASIAGALEQYF

clone size: many
V gene: TRBV13
J gene: TRBJ2-2
D gene: .
CDR3 DNA: TGTGCCAGCAGCCTCGCCCCCGGGACCCTGTCCGGGGAGCTGTTTTTT
CDR3 protein: CASSLAPGTLSGELFF

clone size: many
V gene: TRBV15
J gene: TRBJ2-3
D gene: .
CDR3 DNA: TGTGCCACCAGCAGAGGGGGGGTAAGCACAGATACGCAGTATTTT
CDR3 protein: CATSRGGVSTDTQYF

clone size: many
V gene: TRBV18
J gene: TRBJ1-6
D gene: .
CDR3 DNA: TGTGCCAGCTCACCCTCGATAAGCTCCTATAATTCACCCCTCCACTTT
CDR3 protein: CASSPSISSYNSPLHF

clone size: many
V gene: TRBV9
J gene: TRBJ2-1
D gene: TRBD2
CDR3 DNA: TGTGCCAGCAGCGTGACTAGCGGGAGCGGGGATGAGCAGTTCTTC
CDR3 protein: CASSVTSGSGDEQFF

clone size: few
V gene: TRBV18
J gene: TRBJ2-1
D gene: TRBD1
CDR3 DNA: TGTGCCAGCTCACCAAATCGGGACAGTCAAGGGGATGAGCAGTTCTTC
CDR3 protein: CASSPNRDSQGDEQFF

clone size: few
V gene: TRBV6-1
J gene: TRBJ2-5
D gene: .
CDR3 DNA: TGTGCCAGCAGTTTCGGAGTTGGAGGTCGGGAGACCCAGTACTTC
CDR3 protein: CASSFGVGGRETQYF

clone size: many
V gene: TRBV10-1
J gene: TRBJ2-3
D gene: TRBD2
CDR3 DNA: TGCGCCAGCAGTATAGCGGGAGTACAAGATATGCAGTATTTT
CDR3 protein: CASSIAGVQDMQYF

clone size: .
V gene: TRBV5-1
J gene: TRBJ2-3
D gene: .
CDR3 DNA: TGCGCCAGCGTTCGGGAGAATCCAGATACGCAGTATTTT
CDR3 protein: CASVRENPDTQYF

clone size: .
V gene: TRBV4-2
J gene: TRBJ2-6
D gene: .
CDR3 DNA: TGTGCCAGCAGCCAAGTACAGGGAACTGGGGCCAACGTCCTGACTTTC
CDR3 protein: CASSQVQGTGANVLTF

clone size: many
V gene: TRBV6-1
J gene: TRBJ2-1
D gene: TRBD1
CDR3 DNA: TGTGCCAGCAGTGGGACAGGGGGAGGGTATGAGCAGTTCTTC
CDR3 protein: CASSGTGGGYEQFF

clone size: few
V gene: TRBV6-6
J gene: TRBJ1-5
D gene: .
CDR3 DNA: TGTGCAAGCAGTTACCCCGAAGGGGGTCAGACCCAGCATTTT
CDR3 protein: CASSYPEGGQTQHF

clone size: .
V gene: TRBV6-2/TRBV6-3
J gene: TRBJ2-5
D gene: .
CDR3 DNA: TGTGCCAGCAGTTTTCGTTCCTTGGGGCTTCAAGAGACCCAGTACTTC
CDR3 protein: CASSFRSLGLQETQYF

clone size: many
V gene: TRBV4-1
J gene: TRBJ2-1
D gene: .
CDR3 DNA: TGCGCCAGCAGCCAACTAGACTTAGTCTCCTACAATGAGCAGTTCTTC
CDR3 protein: CASSQLDLVSYNEQFF

clone size: many
V gene: TRBV4-1
J gene: TRBJ2-2
D gene: .
CDR3 DNA: TGCGCCAGCAGGTACACTAGATACACCGGGGAGCTGTTTTTT
CDR3 protein: CASRYTRYTGELFF

clone size: few
V gene: TRBV6-1
J gene: TRBJ2-6
D gene: .
CDR3 DNA: TGTGCCAGCAGTTCGGGATCCAGCTCTGGGGCCAAGGTCGTGACTTTC
CDR3 protein: CASSSGSSSGAKVVTF

clone size: many
V gene: TRBV9
J gene: TRBJ2-3
D gene: TRBD2
CDR3 DNA: TGTGCCACCAATAAGGGAGGGGACACAGATACGCAGTATTTT
CDR3 protein: CATNKGGDTDTQYF

clone size: many
V gene: TRBV12-3/TRBV12-4
J gene: TRBJ1-4
D gene: .
CDR3 DNA: TGTGCCAGCAGCGGGACCTCAGGGAATGAAGGTGAAAAACTGTTTTTT
CDR3 protein: CASSGTSGNEGEKLFF

clone size: many
V gene: TRBV12-3/TRBV12-4
J gene: TRBJ1-1
D gene: TRBD1
CDR3 DNA: TGTGCCAGCAGCCGCTACGGACAGGGAAGGAACACTGAAGCTTTCTTT
CDR3 protein: CASSRYGQGRNTEAFF